This record concerns one TCR beta chain sequence. With UMIs, 5'RACE template switching was used to make TCR beta cDNA. TCRdb reworked the 5' RACE reads into one entry per CDR3 protein, no DNA. With about 550,000 distinct CDR3 sequences in the sample, the ten largest clones hold roughly 3.6%. Germline CDR1 is SEHNR and CDR2 is FQNEAQ (reference sequence). The CDR3 has 12 residues. This sample is part of a study of T cells expressing NK-cell markers. Study as a whole: Seven donors tested HCMV-seropositive and one tested seronegative among the eight sequenced.

This receptor was obtained from a young man in good health. The V call is TRBV7-9, the J call TRBJ2-2; as DNA is missing, the TRBD1 call by TCRdb cannot be tested. The source material was blood T cells: a sorted CD56 or NKG2C T cell subset, CD4+ or CD8+ T cells, or bulk PBMC T cells (not recorded which). CDR3 sequence: CASSWTGDKLFF. The whole variable domain, remainder taken from reference TRBV7-9 and TRBJ2-2, is DTGVSQNPRHKITKRGQNVTFRCDPISEHNRLYWYRQTLGQGPEFLTYFQNEAQLEKSRLLSDRFSAERPKGSFSTLEIQRTEQGDSAMYLCASSWTGDKLFFGEGSRLTVL.